These 4 T cell receptor beta chains share one sample of origin, sequenced in a study of blood T cells in healthy people across ages. Sample-barcoded 5' priming and a J-beta primer mix drove a second PCR of 7 to 11 cycles. Each CDR3 protein is one row after TCRdb ran MiXCR on the 5' RACE reads. Here the sample spans 800,000 to 950,000 distinct CDR3 sequences, around 49% being singletons. Input material: blood. The receptors shown here come from a man younger than 40 in good health.

In this sample, this clonotype turned up many times. V gene TRBV6-1 combines with J gene TRBJ2-1; D possibly uses TRBD1 or TRBD2 (6 bases each). The V gene lost 3 bases and the J gene lost 4 bases, with 13 bases spanning the gap. The CDR3 contains 15 residues. The germline V gene has CDR1 MNHNS and CDR2 SASEGT. In DNA form, the CDR3 reads TGTGCCAGCAGTGAGAGAGGGGGACTGTACAATGAGCAGTTCTTC. This translates into CASSERGGLYNEQFF.

This clonotype was seen a handful of times. DNA of the CDR3: TGCGCCAGCAGCTTGGGGGGGCAGACTACCTACGAGCAGTACTTC. Amino acid sequence: CASSLGGQTTYEQYF. The chain links TRBV5-1 to TRBJ2-7; D might be TRBD1 (6 bases). The CDR3 covers 15 residues. From germline, CDR1 is SGHRS and CDR2 YFSETQ. Trimming took 0 bases from V and 2 from J, leaving 12 bases between them.

This clonotype was seen a handful of times. The gene calls are TRBV4-1 and TRBJ2-4; D tentatively reads TRBD1 or TRBD2 (6 bases each). The J call could be wrong; TRBJ2-7 is a better fit for the DNA end. The length of the CDR3 is 16 residues. Germline lookup yields CDR1 MGHRA and CDR2 YSYEKL. CDR3 DNA sequence: TGCGCCAGCAGCCCGGAGGGGGGCGGGTATGTCTACGAGCAGTACTTC. This encodes CASSPEGGGYVYEQYF.

This clonotype has a handful of counts. A junction end diverges from the germline sequence, so it may reflect a read error. The chain couples TRBV30 to TRBJ2-5; tentatively, D is TRBD2 (5 bases). With the DNA end fitting TRBJ2-7 better, the J assignment may be wrong. The V gene's germline CDR1 is GTSNPN and CDR2 SVGIG (reference sequence). The CDR3 loop spans 12 amino acids. CDR3 DNA: TGTGCCGGGAGCTTGACTGGGAGCGAGCAGTACTTC. Amino acid sequence: CAGSLTGSEQYF.